This T cell receptor beta chain was observed in a study of tumor-infiltrating lymphocytes in primary liver carcinoma (TCRdb year 2017). About the full investigation: Hepatocellular carcinoma (four) or combined HCC and intrahepatic cholangiocarcinoma (one) was present in the five patients, who were three men and two women aged 30 to 69 years. The five patients had tumors staged T1-T3 N0M0, with maximum diameters ranging from roughly 4 to 10 cm. Each sample produced roughly 3.5 to 7.13 million productive TCRbeta reads, and read depth showed no significant difference between tissue types. The study combined TCRbeta repertoire sequencing, expression microarrays and whole-exome sequencing across five regions of each liver tumor, with adjacent normal tissue and blood. A total of around 35 specimens from 5 patients, comprising 25 or so tumor regions, 5 adjacent noncancerous liver tissues and 5 peripheral blood samples, were covered by TCRbeta repertoire sequencing. Reproducibility between technical replicate repertoires was high, with correlation coefficients above 0.95 and mean shared-clone rates about 0.89.

Points on this clonotype: The antigen it recognizes is unknown. Base-call qualities are not available, and no considerably larger clone is one nucleotide away.

Ends trimmed: V by 5 bases, J by 4 bases; bases unmatched to a gene: 10. CDR1 and CDR2 are read off the germline V gene (reference sequence) as SGHAT and FQDESV. The CDR3 covers 16 residues, taking in both the cysteine and the phenylalanine. Only the CDR3 part of the read is kept: 48 bases, read in frame from the first base. What the study reported, not specific to this receptor: Because the samples were bulk and unsorted, CD4+ and CD8+ T cell repertoires could not be compared. Repertoire overlap was higher between tumor regions (mean about 36%) than tumor-adjacent (17%) or tumor-blood (approximately 15%) pairs, consistent with antigen-driven expansion. A significantly larger repertoire fraction was made up by the top 250 clones in tumors than in blood (p = 0.039). Only the TCR beta chain was sequenced, so true repertoire diversity is likely underestimated because unpaired alpha chains were not captured. The study included only four to six patients, and the authors note findings should be validated in a larger study.

Starting from around 520 ng total RNA, TCRbeta-specific cDNA was produced by reverse transcription with a constant-region primer and ProtoScript II reverse transcriptase. Construction of the TCRbeta libraries relied on three nested rounds of multiplex PCR, following a slightly modified ARM-PCR procedure. Multiplex TRBV1-TRBV30 forward primers and a Cbeta reverse primer were used in the first two PCR rounds, each of which was run for around 10 cycles. Sample barcodes and Illumina adapters were attached in a final 25-cycle PCR using Deep VentR polymerase. Before sequencing, amplicons between 200 and 500 bp were purified from gel using a QIAquick gel extraction kit. An Illumina HiSeq 2500 was used to sequence the TCRbeta amplicons with 250-bp paired-end reads. On the authors' methods: Reads were quality-trimmed with Trimmomatic v0.33, and paired reads were merged with FLASH v1.2.11 to recover full CDR3 sequences. V, D and J germline segments were assigned to the rearranged TCRbeta sequences by MiGEC v1.2.1b. VDJtools v1.0.0 computed clonotype statistics and Shannon-Wiener diversity indices. To reduce sampling bias, subsequent analyses other than the diversity analysis used only the 250 most abundant clonotypes in each sample. TCRdb itself trimmed the public reads at Q25 with fastp, ran MiXCR and retained productive beta chains. Identical CDR3 protein sequences are pooled into one entry, listed with their most common genes and DNA. TCRdb, rather than the study authors, made the V and J calls. This sample holds approximately 92,000 distinct CDR3 sequences; about 73% were observed only once. The ten largest clones take up under 30% of the sample.

Total RNA and DNA were co-extracted without cell sorting from roughly 20-30 mg of bulk tissue using the AllPrep DNA/RNA mini kit. Surgical resection was performed in China between late 2015 and 2016 on five or six patients with histopathologically diagnosed primary liver carcinoma. At the time of sampling, the patients had chronic HBV infection and had not received any treatment. Fresh tumor and adjacent tissue pieces were bisected; one half was stored in RNAlater at -80°C, the other sent for histology. The origin of this receptor is a man aged 40-49 years with primary liver carcinoma and hepatitis B virus infection. This sequence uses TRBV11-1 and TRBJ2-3; the central 9 bases match TRBD2. Sequenced: tumor-adjacent normal liver tissue. In nucleotide form, the sequence is TGTGCCAGCAGCCCCCCAGTAGCGGGAGAGTCAGATACGCAGTATTTT. It encodes CASSPPVAGESDTQYF.